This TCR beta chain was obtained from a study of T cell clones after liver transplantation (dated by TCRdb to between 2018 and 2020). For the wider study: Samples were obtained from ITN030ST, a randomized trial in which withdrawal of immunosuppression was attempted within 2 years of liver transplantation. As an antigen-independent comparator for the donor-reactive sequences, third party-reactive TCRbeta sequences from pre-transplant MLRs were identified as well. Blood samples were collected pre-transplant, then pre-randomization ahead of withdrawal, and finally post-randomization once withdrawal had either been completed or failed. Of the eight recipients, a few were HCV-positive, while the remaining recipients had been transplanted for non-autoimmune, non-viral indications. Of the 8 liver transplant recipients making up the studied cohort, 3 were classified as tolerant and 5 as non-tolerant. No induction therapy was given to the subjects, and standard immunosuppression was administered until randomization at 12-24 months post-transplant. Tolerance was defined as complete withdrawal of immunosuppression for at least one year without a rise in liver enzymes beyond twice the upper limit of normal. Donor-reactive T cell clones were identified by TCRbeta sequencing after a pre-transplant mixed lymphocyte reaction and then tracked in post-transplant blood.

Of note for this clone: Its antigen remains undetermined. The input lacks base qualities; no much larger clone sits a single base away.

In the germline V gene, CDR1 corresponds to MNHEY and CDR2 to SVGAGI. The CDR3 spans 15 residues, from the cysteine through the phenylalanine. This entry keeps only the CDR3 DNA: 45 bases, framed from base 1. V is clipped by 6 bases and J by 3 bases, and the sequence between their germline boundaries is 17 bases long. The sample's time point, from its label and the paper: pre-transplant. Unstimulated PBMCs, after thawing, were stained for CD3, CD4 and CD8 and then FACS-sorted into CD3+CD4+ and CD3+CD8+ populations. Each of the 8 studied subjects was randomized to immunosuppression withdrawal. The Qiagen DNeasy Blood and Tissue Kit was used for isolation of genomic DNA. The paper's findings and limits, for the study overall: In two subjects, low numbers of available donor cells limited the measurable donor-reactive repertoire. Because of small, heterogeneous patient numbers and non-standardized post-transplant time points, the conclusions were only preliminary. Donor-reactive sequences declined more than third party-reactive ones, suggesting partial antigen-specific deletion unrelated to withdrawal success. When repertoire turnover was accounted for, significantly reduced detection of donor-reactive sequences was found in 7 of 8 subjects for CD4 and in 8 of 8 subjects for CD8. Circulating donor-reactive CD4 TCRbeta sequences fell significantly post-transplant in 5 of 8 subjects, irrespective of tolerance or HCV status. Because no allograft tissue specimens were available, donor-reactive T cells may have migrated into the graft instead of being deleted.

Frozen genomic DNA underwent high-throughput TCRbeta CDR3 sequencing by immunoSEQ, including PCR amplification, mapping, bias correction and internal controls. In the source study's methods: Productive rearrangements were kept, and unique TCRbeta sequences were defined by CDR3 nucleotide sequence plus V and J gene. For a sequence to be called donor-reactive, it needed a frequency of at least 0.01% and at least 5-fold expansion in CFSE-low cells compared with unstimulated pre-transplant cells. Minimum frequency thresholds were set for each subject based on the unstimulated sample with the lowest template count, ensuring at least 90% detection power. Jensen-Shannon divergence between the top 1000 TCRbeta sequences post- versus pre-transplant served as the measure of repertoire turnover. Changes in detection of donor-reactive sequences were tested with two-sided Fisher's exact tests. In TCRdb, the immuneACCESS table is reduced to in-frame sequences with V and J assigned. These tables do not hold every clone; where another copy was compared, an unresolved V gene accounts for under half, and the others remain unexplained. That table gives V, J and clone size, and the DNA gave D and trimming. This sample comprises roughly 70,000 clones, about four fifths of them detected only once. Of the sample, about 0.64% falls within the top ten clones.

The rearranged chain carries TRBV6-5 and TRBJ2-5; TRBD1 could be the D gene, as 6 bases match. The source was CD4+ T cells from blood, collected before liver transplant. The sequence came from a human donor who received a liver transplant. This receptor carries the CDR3 CASRVLGAIEETQYF. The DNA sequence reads TGTGCCAGCAGGGTTCTGGGGGCGATCGAAGAGACCCAGTACTTC.